The 26 T cell receptor beta chains below were found in one sample sequenced in a study of blood T cell repertoires in COVID-19. The assay was immunoSEQ multiplex PCR, and TCRdb's table has in-frame clones only and misses some. The sample lists over 110,000 clones, approximately 80% seen once, with roughly 10% in the top ten. The sequenced sample consisted of peripheral blood. The receptors shown here come from a man in his fifties or sixties with active or convalescent COVID-19.

This rearrangement joins TRBV6-6 to TRBJ1-2; D possibly corresponds to TRBD1 (6 bases). The CDR3 loop spans 15 amino acids. V shed 2 bases and J shed 4 bases, with 14 bases lying between them. Germline V gives CDR1 MNHNY, CDR2 SVGAGI (reference sequence). The CDR3 DNA reads TGTGCCAGCAGTTACCCAGCAGGGGTTGGCTATGGCTACACCTTC. Translating it yields CASSYPAGVGYGYTF.

This chain links TRBV5-4 with TRBJ1-6; D may be TRBD1 (5 bases). Per the germline V gene, CDR1 is SGHNT and CDR2 is YYREEE (reference sequence). The CDR3 loop spans 16 amino acids. The V and J ends lost 4 bases and 7 bases respectively, with 18 bases between them. CDR3 residues: CASSPGYRTRNSPLHF. DNA of the CDR3: TGTGCCAGCAGCCCCGGTTACAGGACCAGGAATTCACCCCTCCACTTT.

The rearrangement joins TRBV11-3 to TRBJ2-2; D ambiguous. The CDR3 has 14 amino acids. V lost 5 bases and J 6 bases, leaving 13 bases between the germline ends. Germline CDR1 is SGHNT and CDR2 is YENEEA. CDR3 DNA: TGTGCCAGCAGCCCGAATACGAGCCCCGGGGAGCTGTTTTTT. Translated, it gives CASSPNTSPGELFF.

The gene calls are TRBV30 and TRBJ2-1; no definite D call. CDR1 GTSNPN and CDR2 SVGIG come from the germline V gene (reference sequence). The V gene lost 1 base and the J gene lost 3 bases, with 10 bases spanning the gap. The CDR3 sequence is 14 residues long. The chain's CDR3 is CAWSGLDFYNEQFF. For the CDR3, the DNA is TGTGCCTGGAGTGGGCTAGATTTCTACAATGAGCAGTTCTTC.

The chain recombines TRBV9 with TRBJ1-1; D is uncertain. The V gene lost 1 base and the J gene lost 3 bases, with 7 bases spanning the gap. The CDR3 has 13 amino acids. The germline V gene encodes CDR1 SGDLS and CDR2 YYNGEE. The CDR3: CASSVSRDTEAFF. For the CDR3, the DNA is TGTGCCAGCAGCGTATCGAGGGACACTGAAGCTTTCTTT.

This clone has just one count. V and J are TRBV18 and TRBJ2-1; 10 nucleotides agree with TRBD1. The germline V gene encodes CDR1 KGHSH and CDR2 LQKENI. The CDR3 runs to 17 residues. With V trimmed by 5 bases and J by 0 bases, 7 bases remained unmatched. The CDR3 region has the DNA TGTGCCAGCTCAAGCGGGACAGGGGTGAGCTCCTACAATGAGCAGTTCTTC. This codes for CASSSGTGVSSYNEQFF.

The chain recombines TRBV4-1 with TRBJ1-5; no definite D call. V lost 0 bases and J 1 base, leaving 7 bases between the germline ends. The CDR3 is 15 amino acids. Germline V gives CDR1 MGHRA, CDR2 YSYEKL. The CDR3 DNA reads TGCGCCAGCAGCCAAGATGAGAGAAGCAATCAGCCCCAGCATTTT. It specifies CASSQDERSNQPQHF.

V gene TRBV11-2 combines with J gene TRBJ2-3; TRBD1 is a possible D gene (6 bases). Per the germline V gene, CDR1 is SGHAT and CDR2 is FQNNGV. Between the trimmed V and J ends, which lost 2 bases and 0 bases, there was a span of 12 bases. The CDR3 length is 16 residues. The CDR3, as DNA: TGTGCCAGCAGCTTATACCGACAGGCTAGCACAGATACGCAGTATTTT. Encoded protein: CASSLYRQASTDTQYF.

The rearrangement joins TRBV5-6 to TRBJ2-1; 9 nucleotides agree with TRBD1. CDR1 and CDR2 from the germline V gene are SGHDT and YYEEEE. This CDR3 has 14 residues. V lost 2 bases to trimming and J lost 4 bases; unmatched junction nucleotides: 1. The CDR3 DNA sequence: TGTGCCAGCAGCTTTGGGACAGGGTACAATGAGCAGTTCTTC. Translating gives CASSFGTGYNEQFF.

This clone was seen once. V gene TRBV7-8 combines with J gene TRBJ1-1; TRBD1 matches 7 bases. Germline trimming cut 6 bases from V and 1 base from J; bases unmatched to any gene: 5. This CDR3 region has 14 residues. In germline, CDR1 is SGHVS, CDR2 FQNEAQ. DNA for the CDR3: TGTGCCAGCAGAGACAGGGTGGGGAACACTGAAGCTTTCTTT. Translated, it gives CASRDRVGNTEAFF.

V usage is TRBV6-5 and J usage is TRBJ1-1, with D hard to call. CDR3 size: 14 residues. Trimming left V 0 bases short and J 2 bases short, with 7 bases between. Germline V CDR1 and CDR2: MNHEY, SVGAGI. As DNA, the CDR3 is TGTGCCAGCAGTTACTCGGGGAGAAACACTGAAGCTTTCTTT. It yields the protein CASSYSGRNTEAFF.

The gene calls are TRBV6-5 and TRBJ2-5, with a weak D call TRBD1 (5 bases). The CDR3 consists of 14 residues. V lost 6 bases and J 1 base, leaving 12 bases between the germline ends. Germline assignment: CDR1 MNHEY and CDR2 SVGAGI. The CDR3 coding sequence is TGTGCCAGCAGGGATCAGGGCCGCCAAGAGACCCAGTACTTC. It encodes CASRDQGRQETQYF.

J is TRBJ1-5 and V is TRBV7-9, with D possibly being TRBD1 (5 bases). The germline CDR1 and CDR2 sequences are SEHNR and FQNEAQ (reference sequence). The CDR3 runs to 14 residues. Trimming cost V 1 base and J 4 bases, with 8 bases left between them. CDR3 bases: TGTGCCAGCAGCTTAGGACAGCAAAATCAGCCCCAGCATTTT. The encoded protein is CASSLGQQNQPQHF.

This clone was detected only a few times. The chain recombines TRBV28 with TRBJ2-2; TRBD2 is a possible D gene (6 bases). Trimming removed 7 bases at V and 3 bases at J, with 15 bases between. Germline V gene sequence: CDR1 MDHEN, CDR2 SYDVKM. This CDR3 comprises 15 residues. The CDR3 spells CASKSLTRHTGELFF. In nucleotides, the CDR3 is TGTGCCAGCAAATCCCTGACTAGACACACCGGGGAGCTGTTTTTT.

The rearrangement uses TRBV7-8 and TRBJ2-7; D is possibly TRBD2 (5 bases). The CDR3 totals 13 residues. Germline V lookup: CDR1 SGHVS, CDR2 FQNEAQ. V gave up 3 bases and J gave up 1 base, with 7 bases separating them. The CDR3 bases are TGTGCCAGCAGCTTCGGGGAATCCTACGAGCAGTACGTC. Translation: CASSFGESYEQYV.

The J gene is TRBJ1-2, the V gene TRBV18; the D is unclear. The CDR3 totals 16 residues. Germline V gives CDR1 KGHSH, CDR2 LQKENI. The V end lost 5 bases, the J end lost 3 bases, and 19 bases lay between the germline ends. CDR3: CASSDGWRVAHYGYTF. CDR3 sequence (DNA): TGTGCCAGCTCAGACGGGTGGAGAGTAGCCCACTATGGCTACACCTTC.

The chain joins TRBV2 to TRBJ1-3, with D perhaps matching TRBD1 (6 bases). V shed 8 bases and J shed 2 bases, with 13 bases lying between them. The V gene's germline CDR1 is SNHLY and CDR2 FYNNEI. The CDR3 is 14 residues long. The CDR3 nucleotides are TGTGCCAGCGCCCCAGGGGTTCCTGGAAACACCATATATTTT. It translates to CASAPGVPGNTIYF.

The V and J genes are TRBV7-9 and TRBJ1-1; maybe TRBD1 (5 bases). Per the germline V gene, CDR1 is SEHNR and CDR2 is FQNEAQ (reference sequence). V was pared by 3 bases and J by 3 bases, with 8 bases between. This CDR3 has 13 amino acids. The CDR3 DNA is TGTGCCAGCAGCTTTAGACAGTACACTGAAGCTTTCTTT. It yields the protein CASSFRQYTEAFF.

CDR3 sequence (DNA): TGTGCCAGCAGCTTGGGGCTTAGCGGGGGCAACAATGAGCAGTTCTTC. It codes for CASSLGLSGGNNEQFF. The rearrangement joins TRBV5-6 to TRBJ2-1; 9 nucleotides line up with TRBD2. Germline CDR1 and CDR2: SGHDT and YYEEEE. The CDR3 extends over 16 amino acids. V lost 0 bases to trimming and J lost 5 bases; unmatched junction nucleotides: 6.

The rearrangement joins TRBV7-2 to TRBJ1-2; weak D call: TRBD1 (6 bases). The ends were cut back, 5 bases at V and 5 bases at J, with 15 bases in the middle. CDR3 size: 14 residues. Per germline, CDR1 SGHTA and CDR2 FQGNSA. CDR3 nucleotides: TGTGCCAGCAGCACCATGACAGGCGCTTATGGCTACACCTTC. The encoded protein is CASSTMTGAYGYTF.

Comment on this clone: Other DNA sequences in this sample translate to the same CDR3. The genes are TRBV18 and TRBJ2-7; TRBD1 aligns across 8 bases. Unmatched junction bases numbered 1, after V lost 5 bases and J lost 1 base. The length of the CDR3 is 13 residues. Germline V gives CDR1 KGHSH, CDR2 LQKENI. The CDR3 bases are TGTGCCAGCTCAAGGGACAGGTCCTACGAGCAGTACGTC. This sequence encodes CASSRDRSYEQYV.

The chain is built from TRBV11-2 and TRBJ2-3, with D perhaps TRBD2 (7 bases). Trimming removed 0 bases at V and 3 bases at J, with 13 bases between. Germline V gene lookup returns CDR1 SGHAT and CDR2 FQNNGV. The CDR3 covers 16 residues. The CDR3: CASSLEGASGTDTQYF. CDR3 DNA: TGTGCCAGCAGCTTAGAGGGGGCTAGCGGAACAGATACGCAGTATTTT.

The chain combines TRBV5-1 with TRBJ1-1; TRBD1 matches at 8 bases. V was pared by 4 bases and J by 0 bases, with 8 bases of the junction left unmatched. CDR1 and CDR2 (germline): SGHRS, YFSETQ. The CDR3 loop spans 16 amino acids. CDR3 in amino acids: CASSTGTGIMNTEAFF. The CDR3 bases are TGCGCCAGCAGCACGGGGACAGGAATTATGAACACTGAAGCTTTCTTT.

The V gene is TRBV6-5, the J gene TRBJ2-7; tentatively, D is TRBD1 (6 bases). The CDR3 runs 13 residues. The V and J ends lost 4 bases and 3 bases respectively, with 10 bases between them. Germline CDR1 reads MNHEY; CDR2 reads SVGAGI. The chain's CDR3 is CASSSADSYEQYV. The CDR3 bases are TGTGCCAGCAGTTCCGCGGACAGCTACGAGCAGTACGTC.

The rearrangement links TRBV24-1 to TRBJ2-2; D call uncertain. The CDR3 sequence is 14 residues long. The V gene lost 4 bases and the J gene lost 0 bases, with 5 bases spanning the gap. The germline V gene has CDR1 KGHDR and CDR2 SFDVKD. This CDR3 is CATSDQANTGELFF. DNA for the CDR3: TGTGCCACCAGTGACCAGGCGAACACCGGGGAGCTGTTTTTT.

This chain uses TRBV7-6 with TRBJ1-4; a possible D gene is TRBD1 (6 bases). The germline CDR1 and CDR2 sequences are SGHVS and FNYEAQ. CDR3 length: 15 amino acids. Between the trimmed V and J ends, which lost 1 base and 6 bases, there was a span of 12 bases. The CDR3 sequence is CASSLDVGADEKLFF. The DNA of the CDR3 is TGTGCCAGCAGCTTAGACGTGGGGGCCGATGAAAAACTGTTTTTT.